In this sample, the clone carrying this T cell receptor (beta chain) turned up a few times. Its antigen is unidentified. A clone one base away is much larger, so this may be a read error. CDR3 length: 13 amino acids. From germline, CDR1 is MDHEN and CDR2 SYDVKM. The data derive from a study of T cells in Graves' hyperthyroidism and ophthalmopathy. The investigators amplified TCR beta CDR3 regions from RNA transcripts. HTBI primers were the set used in a first-round RT-PCR of the TCR CDR3. TCRdb ran MiXCR on the multiplex PCR reads and lists one entry per CDR3 protein. The table shows around 540,000 distinct CDR3 sequences, with more than 15% occurring only once. Study-level points and caveats: Most thyroid clonotypes with frequency above 0.001 were detected in blood.

This TCR was recovered from a young woman with Graves' ophthalmopathy. Sequencing input: blood. The rearrangement links TRBV28 to TRBJ1-5; D is ambiguous. The CDR3 DNA is TGTGCCAGCAGTTTCAAAAGCAATCAGTCCCAGCATTTT. This gives the protein CASSFKSNQSQHF.